A selection of T cell receptor beta chains follows, all from one sample in a study of neurological immune-mediated disorders. TCRdb used MiXCR to reprocess the 5' RACE reads, holding one entry per CDR3 protein. The sample has approximately 130,000 distinct CDR3 sequences, around 3% seen once. Sequencing was done on a sample of PBMCs. Every receptor here comes from a woman aged 25 to 39 with multiple sclerosis. The CDR3 runs from the conserved cysteine through the conserved F or W. The order of the fields is D gene, V gene, clone size, J gene, CDR3 DNA, CDR3 protein. The D gene is left open where the match is weak. Where a row states a size, it is once, few, many or the class of an expanded clone; other rows omit it.

.	TRBV20-1	many	TRBJ2-7	TGCAGTGCTAGAGGGGGGTTGAATTCAGCGCGAAGGCTCTCCTACGAGCAGTACTTC	CSARGGLNSARRLSYEQYF
TRBD1	TRBV20-1	many	TRBJ1-2	TGCAGTGCAAACAGGGGGCATGGGTATGGCTACACCTTC	CSANRGHGYGYTF
TRBD2	TRBV3-1	many	TRBJ2-1	TGTGCCAGCAGCCAACCTCCTAGCGGAAACACCTACAATGAGCAGTTCTTC	CASSQPPSGNTYNEQFF
.	TRBV11-2	.	TRBJ2-7	TGTGCCAGCAGCTTAGAGCTACGGAGCTCCTACGAGCAGTACTTC	CASSLELRSSYEQYF
.	TRBV20-1	many	TRBJ1-2	TGCAGTGCTAGTGAGGGGGTTACGGGCTACACCTTC	CSASEGVTGYTF
.	TRBV20-1	.	TRBJ2-7	TGCAGTGCTTCAGATGGGGAGCAGTACTTC	CSASDGEQYF
TRBD1	TRBV5-1	many	TRBJ1-1	TGCGCCAGCAGTCCAGGGGGCATGAACACTGAAGCTTTCTTT	CASSPGGMNTEAFF
.	TRBV5-6	many	TRBJ1-2	TGTGCCAGCAGCATGACAGATACTTACTATGGCTACACCTTC	CASSMTDTYYGYTF
TRBD2	TRBV20-1	many	TRBJ2-1	TGCAGTGCTAGATCGGCTAGCGGGGTAAATGAGCAGTTCTTC	CSARSASGVNEQFF
TRBD1	TRBV11-3	many	TRBJ2-3	TGTGCCAGCAGCCCAAAGACAGGGCTCACAGATACGCAGTATTTT	CASSPKTGLTDTQYF
TRBD2	TRBV20-1	many	TRBJ2-3	TGCAGTGCTAGGCGGGGGGCCAACACAGATACGCAGTATTTT	CSARRGANTDTQYF
TRBD1	TRBV5-1	many	TRBJ1-1	TGCGCCAGCAGCTCGTTATCAGGGGGAGGGGCTGAAGCTTTCTTT	CASSSLSGGGAEAFF